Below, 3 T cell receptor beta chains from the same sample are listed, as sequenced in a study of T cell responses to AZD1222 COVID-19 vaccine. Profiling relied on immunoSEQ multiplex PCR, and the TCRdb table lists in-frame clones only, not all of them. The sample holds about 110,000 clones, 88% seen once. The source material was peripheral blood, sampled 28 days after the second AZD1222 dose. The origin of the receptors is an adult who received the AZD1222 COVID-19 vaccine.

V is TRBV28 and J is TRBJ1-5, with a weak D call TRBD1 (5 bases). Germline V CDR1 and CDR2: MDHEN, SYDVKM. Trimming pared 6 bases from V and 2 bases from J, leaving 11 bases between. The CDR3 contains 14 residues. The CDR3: CASSSGGGNQPQHF. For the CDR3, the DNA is TGTGCCAGCAGCTCTGGGGGGGGCAATCAGCCCCAGCATTTT.

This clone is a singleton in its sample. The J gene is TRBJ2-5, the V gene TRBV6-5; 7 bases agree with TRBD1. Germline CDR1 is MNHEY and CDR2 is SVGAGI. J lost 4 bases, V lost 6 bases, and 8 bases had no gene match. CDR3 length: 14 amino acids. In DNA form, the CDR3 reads TGTGCCAGCAGAAATACAGGGGCGGGAGAGACCCAGTACTTC. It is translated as CASRNTGAGETQYF.

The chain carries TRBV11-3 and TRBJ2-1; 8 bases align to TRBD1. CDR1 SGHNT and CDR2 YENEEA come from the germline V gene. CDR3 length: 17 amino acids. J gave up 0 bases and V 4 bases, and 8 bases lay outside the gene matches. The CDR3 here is CASSSTRTGSSYNEQFF. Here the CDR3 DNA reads TGTGCCAGCAGCTCTACCCGGACAGGGAGCTCCTACAATGAGCAGTTCTTC.